This T cell receptor (beta chain) was sequenced during a study of OX40 agonist ivuxolimab in advanced cancers. About the study: Treatment received earlier with anti-PD-1, anti-PD-L1 or anti-CTLA-4 agents was allowed, and over 35% had some. Overall study results and limits: Dose levels from 0.1 to 3.0 mg/kg saw CD4+ and CD8+ blood T cells expand clonally by week 6.

The CDR3 is 12 amino acids. The V gene lost 6 bases and the J gene lost 5 bases, with 10 bases spanning the gap. The germline gives CDR1 LGHNT, CDR2 FRNRAP. A word on this clone: Its cognate antigen is unknown.

Profiling relied on immunoSEQ multiplex PCR, and the TCRdb table lists in-frame clones only, not all of them. This sample has approximately 54,000 clones, with about 91% found just once. The chain joins TRBV12-5 to TRBJ1-1; the D is unclear. The receptor was isolated from an adult with an advanced solid tumor such as melanoma, head and neck, liver or kidney cancer. The sequencing here drew on CD4+ or CD8+ T cells sorted from blood, taken in a trial of the OX40 agonist ivuxolimab. The CDR3 DNA sequence: TGTGCTAGTGGAAGGGATACGACTGAAGCTTTCTTT. Translation: CASGRDTTEAFF.